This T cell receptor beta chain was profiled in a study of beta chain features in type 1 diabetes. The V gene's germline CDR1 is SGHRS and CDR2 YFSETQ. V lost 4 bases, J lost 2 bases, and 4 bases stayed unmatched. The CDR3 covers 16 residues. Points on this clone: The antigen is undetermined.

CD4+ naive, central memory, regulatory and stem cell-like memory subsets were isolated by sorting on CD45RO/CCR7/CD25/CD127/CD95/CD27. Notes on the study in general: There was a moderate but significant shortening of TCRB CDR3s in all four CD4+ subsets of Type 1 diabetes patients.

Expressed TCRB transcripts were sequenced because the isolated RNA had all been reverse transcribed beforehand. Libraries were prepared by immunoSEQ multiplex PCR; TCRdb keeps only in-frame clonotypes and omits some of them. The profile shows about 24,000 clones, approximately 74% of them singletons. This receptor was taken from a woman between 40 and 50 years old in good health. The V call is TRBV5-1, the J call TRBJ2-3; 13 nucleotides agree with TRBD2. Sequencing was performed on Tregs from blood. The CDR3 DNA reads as TGCGCCAGCAGCACGGGACTAGCGGGACCCACAGATACGCAGTATTTT. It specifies CASSTGLAGPTDTQYF.